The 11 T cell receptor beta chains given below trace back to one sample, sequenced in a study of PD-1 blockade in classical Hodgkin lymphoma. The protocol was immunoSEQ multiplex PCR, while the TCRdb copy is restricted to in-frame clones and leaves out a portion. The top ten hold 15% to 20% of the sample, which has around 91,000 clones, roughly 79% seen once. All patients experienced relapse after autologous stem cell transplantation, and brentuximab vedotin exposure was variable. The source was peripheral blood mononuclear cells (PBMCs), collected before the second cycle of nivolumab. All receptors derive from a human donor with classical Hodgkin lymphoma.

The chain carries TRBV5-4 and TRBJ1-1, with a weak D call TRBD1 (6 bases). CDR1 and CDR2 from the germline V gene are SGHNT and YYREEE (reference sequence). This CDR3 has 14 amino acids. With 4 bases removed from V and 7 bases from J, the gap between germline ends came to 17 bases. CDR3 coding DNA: TGTGCCAGCAGCCGTTCCGGGGGGGCTCTTGAAGCTTTCTTT. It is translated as CASSRSGGALEAFF. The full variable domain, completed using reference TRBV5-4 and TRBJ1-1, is ETGVTQSPTHLIKTRGQQVTLRCSSQSGHNTVSWYQQALGQGPQFIFQYYREEENGRGNFPPRFSGLQFPNYSSELNVNALELDDSALYLCASSRSGGALEAFFGQGTRLTVV.

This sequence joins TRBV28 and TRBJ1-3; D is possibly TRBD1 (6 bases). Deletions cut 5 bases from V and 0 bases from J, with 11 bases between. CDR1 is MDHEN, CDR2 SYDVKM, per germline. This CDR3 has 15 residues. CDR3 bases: TGTGCCAGCAGTCAGACAGGATTCTCTGGAAACACCATATATTTT. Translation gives CASSQTGFSGNTIYF.

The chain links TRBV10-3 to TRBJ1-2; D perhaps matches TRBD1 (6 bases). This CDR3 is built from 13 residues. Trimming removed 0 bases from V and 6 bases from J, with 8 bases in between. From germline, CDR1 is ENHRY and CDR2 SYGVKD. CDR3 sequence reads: CAISESTGHGYTF. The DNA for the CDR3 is TGTGCCATCAGTGAGTCGACAGGACATGGCTACACCTTC.

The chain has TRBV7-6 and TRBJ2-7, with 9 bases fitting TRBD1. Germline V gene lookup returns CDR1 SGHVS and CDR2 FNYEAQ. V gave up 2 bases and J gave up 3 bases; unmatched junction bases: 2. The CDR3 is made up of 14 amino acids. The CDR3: CASSLRTGVYEQYF. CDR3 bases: TGTGCCAGCAGCTTAAGGACAGGGGTCTACGAGCAGTACTTC.

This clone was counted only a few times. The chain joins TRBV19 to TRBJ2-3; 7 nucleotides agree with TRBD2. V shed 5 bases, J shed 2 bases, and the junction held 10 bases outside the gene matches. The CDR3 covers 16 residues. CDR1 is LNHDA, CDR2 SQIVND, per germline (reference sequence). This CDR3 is CASSSRSAGYTDTQYF. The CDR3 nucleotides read TGTGCCAGTAGTTCCCGTTCAGCGGGGTACACAGATACGCAGTATTTT.

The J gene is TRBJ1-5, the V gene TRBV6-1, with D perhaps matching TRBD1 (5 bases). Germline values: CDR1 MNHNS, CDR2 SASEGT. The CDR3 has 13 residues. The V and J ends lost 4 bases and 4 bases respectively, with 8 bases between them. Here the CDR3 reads CASSGDRNQPQHF. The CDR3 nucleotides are TGTGCCAGCAGTGGTGACAGAAATCAGCCCCAGCATTTT.

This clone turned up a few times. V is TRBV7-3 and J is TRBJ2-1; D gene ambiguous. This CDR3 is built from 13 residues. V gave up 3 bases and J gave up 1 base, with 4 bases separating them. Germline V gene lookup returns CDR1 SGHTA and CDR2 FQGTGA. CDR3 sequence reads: CASSLGSYNEQFF. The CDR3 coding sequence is TGTGCCAGCAGCTTGGGGTCCTACAATGAGCAGTTCTTC.

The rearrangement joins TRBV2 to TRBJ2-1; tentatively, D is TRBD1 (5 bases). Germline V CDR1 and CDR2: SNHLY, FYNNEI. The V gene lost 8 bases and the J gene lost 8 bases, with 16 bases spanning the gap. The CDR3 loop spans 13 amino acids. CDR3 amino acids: CASSLWEGDEQFF. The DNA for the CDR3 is TGTGCCAGCTCCCTGTGGGAAGGGGATGAGCAGTTCTTC.

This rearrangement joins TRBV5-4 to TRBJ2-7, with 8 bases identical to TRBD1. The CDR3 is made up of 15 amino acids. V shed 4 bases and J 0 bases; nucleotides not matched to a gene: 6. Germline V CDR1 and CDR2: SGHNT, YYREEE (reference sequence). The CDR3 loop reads CASSAGQVSSYEQYF. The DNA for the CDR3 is TGTGCCAGCAGCGCGGGACAGGTGAGCTCCTACGAGCAGTACTTC.

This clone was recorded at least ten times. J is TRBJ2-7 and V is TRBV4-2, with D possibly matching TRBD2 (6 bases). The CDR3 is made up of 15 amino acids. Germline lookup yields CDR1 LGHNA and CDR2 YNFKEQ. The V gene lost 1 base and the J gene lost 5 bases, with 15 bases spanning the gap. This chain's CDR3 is CASSQVGRDGDEQYF. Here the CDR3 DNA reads TGTGCCAGCAGCCAAGTAGGGCGGGACGGGGACGAGCAGTACTTC.

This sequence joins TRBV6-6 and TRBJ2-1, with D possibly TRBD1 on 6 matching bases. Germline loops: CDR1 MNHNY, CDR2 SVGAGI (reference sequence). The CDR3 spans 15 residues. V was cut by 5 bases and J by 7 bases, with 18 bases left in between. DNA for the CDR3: TGTGCCAGCAGTCCCCCGGCGGCCCAGGGGAATGAGCAGTTCTTC. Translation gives CASSPPAAQGNEQFF.